These 30 T cell receptor beta chains were sequenced from one sample in a study of post-analysis software for immune sequencing data. Whole-study findings and limits: Included in a set of roughly five TRBV segments more frequent in patients than controls were TRBV5-6, TRBV5-1 and TRBV20-1.

The authors incorporated unique molecular identifiers into the TCR beta cDNA libraries. TCRdb analysed the PCR reads with MiXCR anew, one entry per CDR3 protein. The sample records 430,000 or so distinct CDR3 sequences, roughly 38% being singletons. Their specific antigens are unknown. The sample was blood. All receptors derive from a girl aged 2 to 10 with multiple sclerosis.

This clonotype has just a few counts. The genes are TRBV29-1 and TRBJ2-7, with TRBD1 matching 8 bases. CDR3 length: 13 amino acids. Per germline, CDR1 SQVTM and CDR2 ANQGSEA. V lost 4 bases to trimming and J lost 6 bases; unmatched junction nucleotides: 8. The CDR3: CSVGQGAPSEQYF. CDR3 coding DNA: TGCAGCGTTGGGCAGGGGGCCCCCTCCGAGCAGTACTTC.

This clonotype was observed a handful of times. The rearrangement links TRBV5-1 to TRBJ1-4; maybe TRBD1 (6 bases). Germline-derived CDR1 and CDR2 are SGHRS and YFSETQ. V shed 4 bases and J shed 0 bases, with 13 bases lying between them. There are 16 residues in the CDR3. The CDR3, as DNA: TGCGCCAGCAGCGAGGTAGGGGGGACAACTAATGAAAAACTGTTTTTT. This encodes CASSEVGGTTNEKLFF.

This clonotype was counted a few times. This chain links TRBV29-1 with TRBJ1-2, with TRBD1 as a possible D gene (5 bases). The CDR3 length is 11 residues. Trimming cost V 7 bases and J 5 bases, with 11 bases left between them. The V gene's germline CDR1 is SQVTM and CDR2 ANQGSEA. CDR3 protein: CSEVRAYGYTF. DNA for the CDR3: TGCAGCGAAGTCAGGGCGTATGGCTACACCTTC. Variable domain in full (rest from reference TRBV29-1 and TRBJ1-2): SAVISQKPSRDICQRGTSLTIQCQVDSQVTMMFWYRQQPGQSLTLIATANQGSEATYESGFVIDKFPISRPNLTFSTLTVSNMSPEDSSIYLCSEVRAYGYTFGSGTRLTVV.

This clonotype was detected only a few times. V usage is TRBV29-1 and J usage is TRBJ2-1, with 12 bases lining up with TRBD2. The ends lost 8 bases at V and 4 bases at J; junction bases unmatched: 9. This CDR3 has 15 residues. Germline lookup yields CDR1 SQVTM and CDR2 ANQGSEA. CDR3 nucleotides: TGCAGCTGCACCGGGACTAGCGGGCCATACAATGAGCAGTTCTTC. Translating gives CSCTGTSGPYNEQFF.

This clonotype appeared a few times. This chain links TRBV5-1 with TRBJ2-7; 8 positions agree with TRBD2. The DNA matches TRBJ2-5 better at its end, which makes the J call doubtful. Germline assignment: CDR1 SGHRS and CDR2 YFSETQ. The CDR3 covers 15 residues. The CDR3 sequence: CASSLDERGYETQYF. Here the CDR3 DNA reads TGCGCCAGCAGCTTGGACGAGCGGGGGTACGAGACCCAGTACTTC.

The chain employs TRBV3-1 and TRBJ2-3, with D perhaps TRBD2 (6 bases). Germline V gives CDR1 LGHDT, CDR2 YNNKEL (reference sequence). The CDR3 totals 15 residues. The V end was cut by 1 base, the J end by 1 base, with 9 bases between. The CDR3 DNA reads TGTGCCAGCAGCCAAGGGATAGCGGGCACAGATACGCAGTATTTT. Protein: CASSQGIAGTDTQYF.

In its sample, this clonotype was seen a few times. The gene calls are TRBV27 and TRBJ2-7; a possible D gene is TRBD2 (6 bases). V was trimmed by 3 bases and J by 2 bases, leaving 11 bases between them. Germline assignment: CDR1 MNHEY and CDR2 SMNVEV (reference sequence). The CDR3 is 14 amino acids. The CDR3 protein is CASSLGGVTYEQYF. The CDR3 coding sequence is TGTGCCAGCAGTTTGGGCGGGGTAACCTACGAGCAGTACTTC.

The rearrangement links TRBV5-8 to TRBJ2-3; weak D call: TRBD2 (6 bases). There are 15 residues in the CDR3. CDR1 and CDR2 from the germline V gene are SGHTS and YDEGEE. V shed 4 bases and J shed 4 bases, with 16 bases lying between them. As DNA, the CDR3 is TGTGCCAGCAGCCGACGACTAGTGTTTTCAGATACGCAGTATTTT. It codes for CASSRRLVFSDTQYF.

This clonotype was counted only a few times. This chain connects TRBV20-1 to TRBJ2-4; TRBD1 matches 9 bases. Germline V gene sequence: CDR1 DFQATT, CDR2 SNEGSKA (reference sequence). The CDR3 consists of 15 residues. The J segment lost 13 bases and the V segment lost 2 bases, leaving 15 bases of the junction unmatched. The CDR3 nucleotides read TGCAGTGCTAGACCTACAAACCGGGACAGGGATAAGCAGTACTTC. It specifies CSARPTNRDRDKQYF.

The V gene is TRBV6-2 or TRBV6-3, the J gene TRBJ2-1, with D possibly TRBD2 on 6 matching bases. CDR1 is MNHEY and CDR2 is SVGEGT in the germline V gene. The CDR3 has 11 residues. Here the CDR3 reads CAGGAYNEQFF. The CDR3 DNA sequence: TGTGCAGGCGGGGCTTACAATGAGCAGTTCTTC.

CDR3 DNA sequence: TGTGCCATTACAGGGTCTCCTAACTATGGCTACACCTTC. This translates into CAITGSPNYGYTF. The chain employs TRBV12-3 or TRBV12-4 and TRBJ1-2, with a possible D match to TRBD1 (6 bases). The CDR3 contains 13 residues. V was clipped by 10 bases and J by 0 bases, with 12 bases between them.

This clonotype occurred a few times. V is TRBV6-2 or TRBV6-3 and J is TRBJ1-5; D may be TRBD1 (5 bases). The germline V and J ends were trimmed by 2 bases and 7 bases, with 18 bases remaining between them. CDR3 length: 16 amino acids. Germline assignment: CDR1 MNHEY and CDR2 SVGEGT. CDR3 DNA sequence: TGTGCCAGCAGTTACGGGATGACGAGGGGAGAGCAGCCCCAGCATTTT. This encodes CASSYGMTRGEQPQHF.

The gene calls are TRBV7-2 and TRBJ2-1; D possibly corresponds to TRBD1 (5 bases). Trimming took off 4 bases at V and 1 base at J, with 17 bases between the two ends. CDR1 SGHTA and CDR2 FQGNSA come from the germline V gene. CDR3 size: 17 residues. The CDR3 is CASSSGIPGFSYNEQFF. The CDR3 DNA follows: TGTGCCAGCAGCTCGGGCATACCAGGGTTTTCCTACAATGAGCAGTTCTTC.

The chain uses TRBV5-1 and TRBJ2-7; unclear D gene. CDR3 size: 12 residues. V was cut by 0 bases and J by 3 bases, with 4 bases left in between. Germline lookup yields CDR1 SGHRS and CDR2 YFSETQ. The CDR3 here is CASSLEFYEQYF. Written as DNA, the CDR3 is TGCGCCAGCAGCTTGGAGTTCTACGAGCAGTACTTC.

The rearrangement links TRBV6-2 or TRBV6-3 to TRBJ2-1; 9 bases align to TRBD2. J was trimmed by 0 bases and V by 6 bases; bases with no gene match: 9. In germline, CDR1 is MNHEY, CDR2 SVGEGT. CDR3 length: 17 amino acids. The chain's CDR3 is CASRKRLAESSYNEQFF. CDR3 DNA: TGTGCCAGCAGAAAGAGACTAGCGGAAAGCTCCTACAATGAGCAGTTCTTC.

This clonotype has more than one count but fewer than ten. The chain carries TRBV10-3 and TRBJ2-7; D is possibly TRBD2 (5 bases). V was trimmed by 9 bases and J by 7 bases, leaving 19 bases between them. Germline V lookup: CDR1 ENHRY, CDR2 SYGVKD. CDR3 length equals 13 residues. The CDR3 is CAIGLSFGNEQYF. The DNA of the CDR3 is TGTGCCATTGGACTCAGCTTCGGGAATGAGCAGTACTTC.

This clonotype was seen a few times. The rearrangement links TRBV4-2 to TRBJ2-7; D gene uncertain. The V gene's germline CDR1 is LGHNA and CDR2 YNFKEQ. Trimming took off 4 bases at V and 0 bases at J, with 7 bases between the two ends. The CDR3 runs 13 residues. The CDR3 DNA follows: TGTGCCAGCAGCCCGACCAACTCCTACGAGCAGTACTTC. Translation: CASSPTNSYEQYF.

V gene TRBV5-6 combines with J gene TRBJ1-2, with D hard to call. Germline assignment: CDR1 SGHDT and CDR2 YYEEEE. Trimming removed 6 bases from V and 4 bases from J, with 13 bases in between. The CDR3 has 13 residues. CDR3 region: CASTEGSSYGYTF. The CDR3 nucleotides read TGTGCCAGCACTGAGGGTTCAAGCTATGGCTACACCTTC.

This clonotype was counted a few times. The rearrangement joins TRBV7-2 to TRBJ2-3; 8 positions agree with TRBD2. The V gene's germline CDR1 is SGHTA and CDR2 FQGNSA. V lost 1 base and J lost 4; bases outside the gene matches: 13. The CDR3 covers 18 residues. The CDR3 sequence: CASSLVGTSGSGSDTQYF. The CDR3 nucleotides read TGTGCCAGCAGCTTAGTAGGGACAAGCGGGAGTGGTTCAGATACGCAGTATTTT.

The chain couples TRBV10-3 to TRBJ2-1; 8 positions match TRBD2. The CDR3 is made up of 13 amino acids. Germline trimming cut 5 bases from V and 8 bases from J; bases unmatched to any gene: 5. Germline CDR1 ENHRY, CDR2 SYGVKD. Written as DNA, the CDR3 is TGTGCCATCAGTCCCCTCGGGAGGGATGAGCAGTTCTTC. Translating gives CAISPLGRDEQFF.

The CDR3 sequence: CASSSRTGNGIGETQYF. The CDR3 region has the DNA TGTGCCAGCAGTTCCAGGACAGGGAATGGTATCGGAGAGACCCAGTACTTC. The chain uses TRBV28 and TRBJ2-5; 8 bases match TRBD1. Per germline, CDR1 MDHEN and CDR2 SYDVKM. The CDR3 contains 17 residues. J lost 4 bases, V lost 4 bases, and 14 bases had no gene match.

For this clonotype: Likely a read error: the CDR3 ends without its conserved phenylalanine or tryptophan. The limits of the CDR3 on the DNA are not certain, so only TCRdb's listed CDR3 is given. This CDR3 is CASRTPTGADGYTFGS. The chain recombines TRBV28 with TRBJ2-1; the table's D gene call, TRBD1, was not cross checked with the DNA. The CDR3 length is 16 residues, termini included. Looked up from germline, CDR1 is MDHEN and CDR2 is SYDVKM.

This chain connects TRBV3-1 to TRBJ1-4; D is unclear. Germline lookup yields CDR1 LGHDT and CDR2 YNNKEL (reference sequence). This CDR3 is built from 15 residues. V shed 0 bases and J shed 8 bases, with 13 bases lying between them. CDR3 region: CASSQDRKFGEKLFF. The CDR3 nucleotides are TGTGCCAGCAGCCAAGATCGAAAATTCGGAGAAAAACTGTTTTTT.

Worth noting for this clonotype: At one end the junction does not follow the germline gene, possibly because of a read error. The chain couples TRBV7-3 to TRBJ2-5; possible D gene TRBD2, 5 bases. The J call may be incorrect, as the DNA end agrees better with TRBJ2-7. The CDR3 runs to 14 residues. CDR1 and CDR2 (germline): SGHTA, FQGTGA. The DNA of the CDR3 is TGTGCCGGCAGCTTAATCGGGGATTTCTACGAGCAGTACTTC. It specifies CAGSLIGDFYEQYF.

V and J are TRBV4-1 and TRBJ2-7, with 10 bases fitting TRBD1. Germline V gives CDR1 MGHRA, CDR2 YSYEKL. V lost 4 bases and J lost 1; bases outside the gene matches: 13. This CDR3 contains 18 residues. For the CDR3, the DNA is TGCGCCAGCAGCCTAATATTCCGGGACAGGGGAAGTTCCTACGAGCAGTACTTC. Amino acid sequence: CASSLIFRDRGSSYEQYF.

The table lists this clonotype with a few counts. The chain is built from TRBV20-1 and TRBJ1-5; 7 bases align to TRBD1. The CDR3 runs 13 residues. The trim removed 1 base at V and 6 bases at J, leaving 3 bases unmatched. Germline-derived CDR1 and CDR2 are DFQATT and SNEGSKA (reference sequence). CDR3: CSARGQGGQPQHF. CDR3 coding DNA: TGCAGTGCTAGAGGACAGGGCGGTCAGCCCCAGCATTTT.

A few counts support this clonotype. The chain employs TRBV18 and TRBJ2-5, with D maybe TRBD1 (5 bases). The CDR3 contains 15 residues. The germline CDR1 and CDR2 sequences are KGHSH and LQKENI. V was shortened by 2 bases and J by 1 base, with 11 bases between the two germline ends. The CDR3 sequence: CASSPRTTVQETQYF. DNA for the CDR3: TGTGCCAGCTCACCAAGGACAACCGTCCAAGAGACCCAGTACTTC.

V is TRBV7-3 and J is TRBJ1-6, with 9 bases matching TRBD1. CDR3 length: 15 residues. Germline CDR1 SGHTA, CDR2 FQGTGA. With 0 bases clipped from V and 13 bases from J, the junction kept 7 bases outside the gene matches. The CDR3 is CASSLTDRDRVPLHF. CDR3 DNA: TGTGCCAGCAGCTTAACTGACCGGGACAGGGTTCCCCTCCACTTT.

This chain links TRBV27 with TRBJ1-2, with unresolved D. The CDR3 totals 14 residues. Germline CDR1 MNHEY, CDR2 SMNVEV (reference sequence). V was trimmed by 2 bases and J by 4 bases, leaving 11 bases between them. This CDR3 is CASSLGSAPYGYTF. The CDR3 DNA sequence: TGTGCCAGCAGTTTAGGAAGTGCCCCCTATGGCTACACCTTC.

This clonotype was seen more than once but under ten times. V is TRBV11-2 and J is TRBJ2-7; no reliable D call. Trimming cost V 1 base and J 2 bases, with 15 bases left between them. Germline V CDR1 and CDR2: SGHAT, FQNNGV. The CDR3 covers 16 residues. The CDR3, as DNA: TGTGCCAGCAGCTTAGGTCGGTATGGGGAACCCTACGAGCAGTACTTC. This encodes CASSLGRYGEPYEQYF.